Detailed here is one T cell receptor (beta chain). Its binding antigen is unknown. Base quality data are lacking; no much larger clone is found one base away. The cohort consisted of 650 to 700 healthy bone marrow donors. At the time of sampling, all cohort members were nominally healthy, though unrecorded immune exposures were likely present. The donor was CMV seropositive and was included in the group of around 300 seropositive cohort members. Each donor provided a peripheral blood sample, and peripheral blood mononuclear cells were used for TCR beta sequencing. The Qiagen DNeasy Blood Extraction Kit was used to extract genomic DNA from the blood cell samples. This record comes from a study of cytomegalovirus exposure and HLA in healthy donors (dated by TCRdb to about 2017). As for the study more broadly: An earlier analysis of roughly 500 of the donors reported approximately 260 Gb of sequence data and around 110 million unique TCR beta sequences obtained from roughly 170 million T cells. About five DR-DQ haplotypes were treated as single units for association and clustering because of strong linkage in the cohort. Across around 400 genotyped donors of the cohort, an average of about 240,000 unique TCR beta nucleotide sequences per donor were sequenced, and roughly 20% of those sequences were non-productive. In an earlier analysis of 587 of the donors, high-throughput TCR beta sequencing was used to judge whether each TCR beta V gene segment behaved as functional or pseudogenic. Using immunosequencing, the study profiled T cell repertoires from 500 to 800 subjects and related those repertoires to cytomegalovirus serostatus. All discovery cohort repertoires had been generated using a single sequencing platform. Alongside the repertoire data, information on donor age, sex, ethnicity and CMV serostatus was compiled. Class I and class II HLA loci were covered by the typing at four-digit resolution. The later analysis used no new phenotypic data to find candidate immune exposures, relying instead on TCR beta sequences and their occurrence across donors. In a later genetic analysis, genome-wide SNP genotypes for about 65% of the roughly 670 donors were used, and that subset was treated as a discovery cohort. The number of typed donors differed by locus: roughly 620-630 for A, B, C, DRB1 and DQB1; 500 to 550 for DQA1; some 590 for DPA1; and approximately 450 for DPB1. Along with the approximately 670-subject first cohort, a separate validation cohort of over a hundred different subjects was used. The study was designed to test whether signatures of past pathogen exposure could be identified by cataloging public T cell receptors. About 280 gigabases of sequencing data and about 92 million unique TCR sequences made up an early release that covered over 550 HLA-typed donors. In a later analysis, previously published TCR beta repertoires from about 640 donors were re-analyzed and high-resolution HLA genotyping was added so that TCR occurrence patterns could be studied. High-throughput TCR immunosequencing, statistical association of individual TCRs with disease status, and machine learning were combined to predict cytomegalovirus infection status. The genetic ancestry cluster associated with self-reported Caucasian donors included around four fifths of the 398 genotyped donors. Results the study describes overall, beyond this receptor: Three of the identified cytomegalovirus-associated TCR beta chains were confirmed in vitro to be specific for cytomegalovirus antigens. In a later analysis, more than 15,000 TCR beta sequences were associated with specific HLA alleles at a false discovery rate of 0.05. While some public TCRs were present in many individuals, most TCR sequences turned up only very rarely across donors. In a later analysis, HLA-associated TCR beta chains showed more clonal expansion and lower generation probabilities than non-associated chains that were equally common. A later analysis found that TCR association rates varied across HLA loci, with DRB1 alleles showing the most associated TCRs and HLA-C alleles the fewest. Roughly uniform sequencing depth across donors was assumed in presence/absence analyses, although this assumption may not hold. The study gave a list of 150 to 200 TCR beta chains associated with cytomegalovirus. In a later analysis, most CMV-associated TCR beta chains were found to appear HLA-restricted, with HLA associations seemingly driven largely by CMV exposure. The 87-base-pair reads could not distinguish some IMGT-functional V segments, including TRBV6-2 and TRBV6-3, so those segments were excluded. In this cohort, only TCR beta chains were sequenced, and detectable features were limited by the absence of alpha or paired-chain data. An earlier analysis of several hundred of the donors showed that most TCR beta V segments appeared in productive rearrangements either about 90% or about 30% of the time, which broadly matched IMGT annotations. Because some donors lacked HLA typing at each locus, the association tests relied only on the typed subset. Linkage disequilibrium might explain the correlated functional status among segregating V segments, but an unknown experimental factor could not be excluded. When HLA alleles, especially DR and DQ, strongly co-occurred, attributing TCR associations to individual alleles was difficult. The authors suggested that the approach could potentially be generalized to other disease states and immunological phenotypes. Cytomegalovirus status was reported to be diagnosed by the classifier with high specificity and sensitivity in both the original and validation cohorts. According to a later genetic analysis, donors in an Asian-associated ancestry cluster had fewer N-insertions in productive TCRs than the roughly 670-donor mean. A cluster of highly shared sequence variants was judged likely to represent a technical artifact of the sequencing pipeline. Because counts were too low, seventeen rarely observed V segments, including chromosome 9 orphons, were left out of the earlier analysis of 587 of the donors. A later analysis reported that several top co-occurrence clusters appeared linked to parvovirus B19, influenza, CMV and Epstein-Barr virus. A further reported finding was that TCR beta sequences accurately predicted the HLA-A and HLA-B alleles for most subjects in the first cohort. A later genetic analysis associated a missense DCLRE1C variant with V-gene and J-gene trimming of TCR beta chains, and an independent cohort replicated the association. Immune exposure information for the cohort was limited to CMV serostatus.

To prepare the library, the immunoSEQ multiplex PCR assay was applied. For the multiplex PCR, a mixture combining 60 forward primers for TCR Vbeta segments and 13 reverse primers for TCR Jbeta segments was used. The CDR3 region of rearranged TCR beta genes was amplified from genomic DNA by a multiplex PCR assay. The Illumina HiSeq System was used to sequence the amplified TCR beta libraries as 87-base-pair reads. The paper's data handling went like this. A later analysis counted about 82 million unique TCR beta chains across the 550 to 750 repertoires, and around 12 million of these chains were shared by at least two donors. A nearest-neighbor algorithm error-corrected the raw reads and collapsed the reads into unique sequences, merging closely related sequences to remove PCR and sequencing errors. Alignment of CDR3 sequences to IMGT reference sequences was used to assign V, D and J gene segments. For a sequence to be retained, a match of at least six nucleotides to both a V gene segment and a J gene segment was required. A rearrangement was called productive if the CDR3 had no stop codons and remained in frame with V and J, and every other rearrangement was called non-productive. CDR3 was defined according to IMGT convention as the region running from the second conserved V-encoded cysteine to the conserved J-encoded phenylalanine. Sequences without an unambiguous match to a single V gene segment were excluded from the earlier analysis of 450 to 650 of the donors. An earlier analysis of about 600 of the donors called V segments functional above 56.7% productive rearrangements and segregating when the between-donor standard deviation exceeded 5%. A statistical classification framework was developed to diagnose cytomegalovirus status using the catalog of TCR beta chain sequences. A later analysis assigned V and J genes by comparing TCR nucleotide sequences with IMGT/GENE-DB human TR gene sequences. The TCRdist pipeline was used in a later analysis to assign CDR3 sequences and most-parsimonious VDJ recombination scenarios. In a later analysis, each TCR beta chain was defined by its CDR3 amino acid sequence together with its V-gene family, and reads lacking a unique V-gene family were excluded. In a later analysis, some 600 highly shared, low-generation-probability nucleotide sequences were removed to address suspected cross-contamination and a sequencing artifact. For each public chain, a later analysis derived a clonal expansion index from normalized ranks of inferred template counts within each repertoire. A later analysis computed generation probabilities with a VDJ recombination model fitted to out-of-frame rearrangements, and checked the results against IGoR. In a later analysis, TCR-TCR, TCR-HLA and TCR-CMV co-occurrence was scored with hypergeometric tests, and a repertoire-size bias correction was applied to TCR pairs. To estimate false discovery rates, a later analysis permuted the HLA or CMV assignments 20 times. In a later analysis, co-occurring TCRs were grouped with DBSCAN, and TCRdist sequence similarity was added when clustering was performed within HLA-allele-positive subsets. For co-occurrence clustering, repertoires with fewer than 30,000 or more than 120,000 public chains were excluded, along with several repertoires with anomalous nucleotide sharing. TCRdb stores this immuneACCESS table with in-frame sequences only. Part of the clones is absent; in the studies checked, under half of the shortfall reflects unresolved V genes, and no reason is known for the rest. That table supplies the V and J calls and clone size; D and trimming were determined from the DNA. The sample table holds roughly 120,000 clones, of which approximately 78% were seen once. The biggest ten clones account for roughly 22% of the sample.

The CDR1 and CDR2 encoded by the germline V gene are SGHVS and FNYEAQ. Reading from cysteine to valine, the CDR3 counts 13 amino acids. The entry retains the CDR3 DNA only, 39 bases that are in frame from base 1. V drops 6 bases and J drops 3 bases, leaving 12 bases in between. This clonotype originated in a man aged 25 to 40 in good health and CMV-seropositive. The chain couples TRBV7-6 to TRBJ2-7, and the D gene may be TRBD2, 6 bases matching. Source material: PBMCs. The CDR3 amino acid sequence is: CASSLRRDYEQYV. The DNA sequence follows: TGTGCCAGCAGTTTGCGGCGGGACTACGAGCAGTACGTC.